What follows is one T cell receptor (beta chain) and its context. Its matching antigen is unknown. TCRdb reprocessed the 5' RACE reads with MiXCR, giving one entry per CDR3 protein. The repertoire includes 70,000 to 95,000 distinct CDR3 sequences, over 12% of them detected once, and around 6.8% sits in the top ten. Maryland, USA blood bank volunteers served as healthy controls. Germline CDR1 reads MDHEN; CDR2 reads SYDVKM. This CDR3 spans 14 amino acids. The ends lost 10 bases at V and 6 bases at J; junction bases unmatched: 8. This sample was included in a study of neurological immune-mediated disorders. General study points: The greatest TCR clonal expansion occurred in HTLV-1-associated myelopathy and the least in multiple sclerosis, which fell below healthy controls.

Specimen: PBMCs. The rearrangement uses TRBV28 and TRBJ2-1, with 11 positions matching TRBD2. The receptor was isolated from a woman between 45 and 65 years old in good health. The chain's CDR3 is CAIKGTSGPNEQFF. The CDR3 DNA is TGTGCCATCAAGGGGACTAGCGGCCCCAATGAGCAGTTCTTC.